This TCR beta chain emerged from a study of metastatic and nonmetastatic thyroid tumors. Across the study: Across blood and tumor or nodule tissue, repertoires from malignant and benign thyroid patients were compared with one another.

In the original processing: The distant-metastasis classifier for papillary thyroid cancer was built from CDR3 differences across clinicopathological groups. TCRdb reanalyzed the PCR reads with MiXCR. The V and J calls follow TCRdb's processing rather than the paper's. The data contain about 14,000 clones, over 25% of them singletons. CDR3 size: 14 residues. V lost 5 bases, J lost 5 bases, and 16 bases lay in between. CDR1 is SNHLY and CDR2 is FYNNEI in the germline V gene. Each patient went into thyroid surgery without having received any treatment. Sequencing used tumor tissue. The source of this sequence is a female donor with papillary thyroid cancer or a benign thyroid nodule (not recorded which). Some clones in this sample may be carry-over from other donors' samples. The genes are TRBV2 and TRBJ2-7; no clear D gene. The CDR3 spells CASSPRFVEHEQYF. The DNA for the CDR3 is TGTGCCAGCAGTCCTCGGTTTGTGGAACACGAGCAGTACTTC. The full variable domain, in which reference TRBV2 and TRBJ2-7 provide the parts outside the CDR3, is EPEVTQTPSHQVTQMGQEVILRCVPISNHLYFYWYRQILGQKVEFLVSFYNNEISEKSEIFDDQFSVERPDGSNFTLKIRSTKLEDSAMYFCASSPRFVEHEQYFGPGTRLTVT.